The 12 T cell receptor beta chains below were found in one sample sequenced in a study of T cell responses to AZD1222 COVID-19 vaccine (dated by TCRdb to the early 2020s). This sample's time point label indicates: sample from adult after SARS-CoV-2 infection, after symptom onset. Receptor amplification or capture employed the immunoSEQ multiplex PCR assay. Here the immuneACCESS table is served through TCRdb, limited to in-frame sequences with V and J called. Missing clones are a known gap in these copies; in checked studies unresolved V genes cover under half, and the rest lacks a known reason. The sample data list 150,000 or so clones, and roughly nine tenths of these were observed just once. The ten largest account for about 7% of the sample. Specimen: peripheral blood, collected after recovery from COVID-19. All receptors derive from an adult who had recovered from COVID-19.

The chain links TRBV3-1 (or the pseudogene TRBV3-2) to TRBJ1-5; TRBD1 matches 7 bases. J lost 9 bases, V lost 4 bases, and 12 bases had no gene match. The CDR3 covers 15 residues. Per the germline V gene, CDR1 is LGHDT and CDR2 is YNNKEL (reference sequence). The CDR3 is CASSPTQGDGRPQHF. The DNA of the CDR3 is TGTGCCAGCAGCCCAACGCAGGGGGACGGTCGGCCCCAGCATTTT.

The chain carries TRBV6-4 and TRBJ2-1; the D gene is possibly TRBD1 (6 bases). Trimming cost V 3 bases and J 2 bases, with 11 bases left between them. The CDR3 contains 15 residues. Germline V gives CDR1 MRHNA, CDR2 SNTAGT. The CDR3 nucleotides are TGTGCCAGCAGTGAGGGGGCCGAGACCTACAATGAGCAGTTCTTC. It encodes CASSEGAETYNEQFF.

In its sample, this clone was seen a few times. Other DNA sequences in the same sample also yield this CDR3. The V and J genes are TRBV5-1 and TRBJ1-5, with D unclear. Deletions cut 0 bases from V and 4 bases from J, with 5 bases between. CDR3 size: 13 residues. From germline, CDR1 is SGHRS and CDR2 YFSETQ. The CDR3 DNA follows: TGCGCCAGCAGCTTGGACGGTAATCAGCCCCAGCATTTT. Its protein product is CASSLDGNQPQHF.

The V gene is TRBV29-1, the J gene TRBJ2-7; 7 bases agree with TRBD1. Germline lookup yields CDR1 SQVTM and CDR2 ANQGSEA. The CDR3 length is 11 residues. J gave up 3 bases and V 8 bases, and 4 bases lay outside the gene matches. CDR3 in DNA: TGCAGCATCCGACAGGGCTACGAGCAGTACTTC. It encodes CSIRQGYEQYF.

The CDR3 coding sequence is TGTGCCAGCACTCTGGGACCTCGGTCGGGCTACACCTTC. The encoded protein is CASTLGPRSGYTF. V is TRBV21-1 and J is TRBJ1-2. TRBV21-1 is reported as a pseudogene. This CDR3 has 13 amino acids.

The J gene is TRBJ1-2, the V gene TRBV12-5; a weak D match, TRBD1 (5 bases). The germline CDR1 and CDR2 sequences are LGHNT and FRNRAP. Trimming left V 0 bases short and J 4 bases short, with 12 bases between. The CDR3 is 15 residues long. CDR3 sequence: CASGLVAGNTYGYTF. CDR3 bases: TGTGCTAGTGGTTTGGTGGCAGGGAATACCTATGGCTACACCTTC.

This sequence joins TRBV4-2 and TRBJ1-5; maybe TRBD1 (5 bases). The CDR3 is made up of 18 amino acids. Germline values: CDR1 LGHNA, CDR2 YNFKEQ. The V end was cut by 0 bases, the J end by 0 bases, with 15 bases between. Here the CDR3 DNA reads TGTGCCAGCAGCCAAGATGAGGGGATGGGGTATAGCAATCAGCCCCAGCATTTT. Translated: CASSQDEGMGYSNQPQHF.

CDR3 sequence reads: CASGLDPGVHGYTF. CDR3 nucleotides: TGTGCTAGTGGTTTGGACCCCGGGGTTCATGGCTACACCTTC. This sequence joins TRBV12-5 and TRBJ1-2; no definite D call. The germline CDR1 and CDR2 sequences are LGHNT and FRNRAP. This CDR3 region has 14 residues. V was shortened by 1 base and J by 6 bases, with 12 bases between the two germline ends.

The gene calls are TRBV7-3 and TRBJ2-1, with a tentative D call TRBD2 (5 bases). The V end was cut by 4 bases, the J end by 5 bases, with 9 bases between. The CDR3 is 13 amino acids. CDR1 and CDR2 from the germline V gene are SGHTA and FQGTGA. CDR3 residues: CASSYGSHNEQFF. As DNA, the CDR3 is TGTGCCAGCAGCTATGGGAGTCACAATGAGCAGTTCTTC.

This chain uses TRBV7-9 with TRBJ1-3; no reliable D call. Trimming left V 7 bases short and J 0 bases short, with 7 bases between. Germline V gene lookup returns CDR1 SEHNR and CDR2 FQNEAQ (reference sequence). This CDR3 spans 13 amino acids. The CDR3 protein is CASIKSSGNTIYF. The CDR3 DNA reads TGTGCCAGCATCAAGTCCTCTGGAAACACCATATATTTT.

The chain carries TRBV24-1 and TRBJ2-2; D is uncertain. V lost 10 bases, J lost 1 base, and 12 bases lay in between. Germline-derived CDR1 and CDR2 are KGHDR and SFDVKD. The CDR3 has 14 residues. The CDR3 sequence: CATAGRENTGELFF. CDR3 sequence (DNA): TGTGCCACTGCCGGCAGAGAGAACACCGGGGAGCTGTTTTTT.

Worth noting for this clone: The sample has other DNA sequences that encode this CDR3 too. The chain is built from TRBV18 and TRBJ1-5; D is ambiguous. CDR3 length: 13 amino acids. V was clipped by 6 bases and J by 4 bases, with 10 bases between them. Germline loops: CDR1 KGHSH, CDR2 LQKENI. CDR3 loop: CASSPDLNQPQHF. CDR3 bases: TGTGCCAGCTCCCCGGATCTGAATCAGCCCCAGCATTTT.